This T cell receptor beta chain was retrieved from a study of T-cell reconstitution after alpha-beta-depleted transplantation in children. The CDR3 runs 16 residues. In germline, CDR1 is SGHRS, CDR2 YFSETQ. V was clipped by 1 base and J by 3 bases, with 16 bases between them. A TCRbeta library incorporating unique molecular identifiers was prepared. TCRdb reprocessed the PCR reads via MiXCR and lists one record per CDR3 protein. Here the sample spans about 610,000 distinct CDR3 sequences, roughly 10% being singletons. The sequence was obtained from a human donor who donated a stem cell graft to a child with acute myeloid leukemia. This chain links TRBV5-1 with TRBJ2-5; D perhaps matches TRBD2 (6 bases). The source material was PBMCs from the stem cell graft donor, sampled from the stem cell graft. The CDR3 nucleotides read TGCGCCAGCAGCTTGAACGCCGGGACTCAAAAAGAGACCCAGTACTTC. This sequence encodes CASSLNAGTQKETQYF.